This entry lists 18 T cell receptor beta chains sequenced from one sample in a study of T cell responses to AZD1222 COVID-19 vaccine. The repertoire was sequenced with immunoSEQ multiplex PCR; TCRdb's copy has only in-frame clones and lacks some. The sample lists about 31,000 clones; approximately 87% were seen once. The sequences come from peripheral blood, collected 28 days after the second AZD1222 dose. These receptors all stem from an adult who received the AZD1222 COVID-19 vaccine.

The chain links TRBV9 to TRBJ2-7, with TRBD1 identical over 8 bases. Germline V gives CDR1 SGDLS, CDR2 YYNGEE. This CDR3 comprises 14 residues. V dropped 4 bases and J dropped 5; count of bases not matched to a gene: 8. In DNA, the CDR3 is TGTGCCAGCAGCCCGGGACAGGCAGTCAACGAGCAGTACTTC. Translated: CASSPGQAVNEQYF.

The chain combines TRBV20-1 with TRBJ2-3; D is perhaps TRBD1 or TRBD2 (6 bases each). Per germline, CDR1 DFQATT and CDR2 SNEGSKA (reference sequence). The length of the CDR3 is 14 residues. V was trimmed by 3 bases and J by 1 base, leaving 11 bases between them. The CDR3 here is CSASEGGRTDTQYF. CDR3 coding DNA: TGCAGTGCTAGTGAGGGGGGTCGCACAGATACGCAGTATTTT.

This clone showed up just a few times. This chain uses TRBV11-2 with TRBJ1-1; 8 bases fit TRBD1. Germline V gene sequence: CDR1 SGHAT, CDR2 FQNNGV. V was pared by 5 bases and J by 6 bases, with 8 bases of the junction left unmatched. The CDR3 has 14 amino acids. CDR3 bases: TGTGCCAGCAGCAACCGGGACAGGTCCCCTGAAGCTTTCTTT. Residues: CASSNRDRSPEAFF.

CDR3 protein: CASSPGTGYEQYF. The CDR3 DNA reads TGTGCCAGCAGCCCCGGGACAGGGTACGAGCAGTACTTC. The rearrangement uses TRBV11-2 and TRBJ2-7; 9 nucleotides match TRBD1. CDR1 SGHAT and CDR2 FQNNGV come from the germline V gene. This CDR3 spans 13 amino acids. The J segment lost 4 bases and the V segment lost 5 bases, leaving 3 bases of the junction unmatched.

This chain connects TRBV5-1 to TRBJ2-2, with D perhaps matching TRBD2 (6 bases). The germline gives CDR1 SGHRS, CDR2 YFSETQ. Trimming pared 6 bases from V and 4 bases from J, leaving 16 bases between. This CDR3 comprises 15 residues. CDR3 sequence reads: CASTIAADLTGELFF. CDR3 nucleotides: TGCGCCAGCACTATAGCGGCCGATCTCACCGGGGAGCTGTTTTTT.

CDR3 amino acids: CASSNPGGFNEQFF. CDR3 nucleotides: TGTGCCAGCAGCAACCCGGGGGGGTTCAATGAGCAGTTCTTC. This chain connects TRBV27 to TRBJ2-1; 8 positions match TRBD2. In germline, CDR1 is MNHEY, CDR2 SMNVEV (reference sequence). This CDR3 is built from 14 residues. The trim removed 6 bases at V and 6 bases at J, leaving 7 bases unmatched.

This chain uses TRBV7-3 with TRBJ2-1; maybe TRBD1 (6 bases). Trimming left V 2 bases short and J 10 bases short, with 15 bases between. Germline CDR1 SGHTA, CDR2 FQGTGA. CDR3 size: 14 residues. The CDR3 region has the DNA TGTGCCAGCAGCTTAGGGGGCAGCCAGCCGGAGCAGTTCTTC. Its translation is CASSLGGSQPEQFF.

The V and J genes are TRBV6-2 or TRBV6-3 and TRBJ1-1; D remains unclear. Germline V gene data show CDR1 as MNHEY and CDR2 as SVGEGT. V was cut by 0 bases and J by 2 bases, with 13 bases left in between. There are 16 residues in the CDR3. The CDR3 loop reads CASSYSPDPGNTEAFF. The CDR3 coding sequence is TGTGCCAGCAGTTACTCCCCGGACCCCGGAAACACTGAAGCTTTCTTT.

V usage is TRBV6-5 and J usage is TRBJ1-3, with TRBD1 matching over 7 bases. Germline CDR1 is MNHEY and CDR2 is SVGAGI. The CDR3 has 15 amino acids. V shed 10 bases, J shed 4 bases, and the junction held 13 bases outside the gene matches. For the CDR3, the DNA is TGTGCCACCGCCCGAGACAGGGCAAAGGGAAACACCATATATTTT. It yields the protein CATARDRAKGNTIYF.

Here the CDR3 DNA reads TGCGCCAGCAGCACGGGACAGCCCAACTATGGCTACACCTTC. Translating it yields CASSTGQPNYGYTF. The chain couples TRBV5-1 to TRBJ1-2; 7 bases align to TRBD1. The CDR3 contains 14 residues. In germline, CDR1 is SGHRS, CDR2 YFSETQ. Unmatched junction bases numbered 5, after V lost 4 bases and J lost 2 bases.

This rearrangement joins TRBV5-4 to TRBJ1-1; maybe TRBD1 (6 bases). V lost 4 bases, J lost 5 bases, and 18 bases lay in between. Germline CDR1 and CDR2: SGHNT and YYREEE (reference sequence). The CDR3 contains 15 residues. The chain's CDR3 is CASSPQIGTMTEAFF. CDR3 bases: TGTGCCAGCAGCCCCCAGATCGGGACAATGACTGAAGCTTTCTTT.

This rearrangement joins TRBV7-9 to TRBJ1-4; D is unclear. Between the trimmed V and J ends, which lost 5 bases and 7 bases, there was a span of 8 bases. The V gene's germline CDR1 is SEHNR and CDR2 FQNEAQ (reference sequence). CDR3 length: 12 amino acids. Here the CDR3 DNA reads TGTGCCAGCAGCCTACAAGGTGAAAAACTGTTTTTT. Translating it yields CASSLQGEKLFF.

This chain uses TRBV28 with TRBJ2-3; D is possibly TRBD2 (5 bases). The V end was cut by 6 bases, the J end by 0 bases, with 13 bases between. Germline CDR1 reads MDHEN; CDR2 reads SYDVKM. The length of the CDR3 is 15 residues. The chain's CDR3 is CASRRPGTSTDTQYF. The CDR3 DNA reads TGTGCCAGCAGACGACCGGGAACAAGCACAGATACGCAGTATTTT.

The rearrangement links TRBV5-8 to TRBJ1-1; D uncertain. Germline CDR1 SGHTS, CDR2 YDEGEE. Between the trimmed V and J ends, which lost 6 bases and 4 bases, there was a span of 13 bases. The CDR3 has 13 residues. The CDR3 region has the DNA TGTGCCAGCACTCACGGGGTCATCACTGAAGCTTTCTTT. Translation gives CASTHGVITEAFF.

This chain links TRBV7-2 with TRBJ2-5; the D is unclear. Germline V gives CDR1 SGHTA, CDR2 FQGNSA. This CDR3 contains 13 residues. V was shortened by 3 bases and J by 5 bases, with 10 bases between the two germline ends. CDR3 bases: TGTGCCAGCAGCTTTCAAGGGTCGGAGACCCAGTACTTC. It is translated as CASSFQGSETQYF.

The rearrangement joins TRBV7-9 to TRBJ2-7, with D perhaps given as TRBD1 or TRBD2 (5 bases each). Per germline, CDR1 SEHNR and CDR2 FQNEAQ (reference sequence). The CDR3 spans 13 residues. Trimming cost V 2 bases and J 2 bases, with 7 bases left between them. In DNA, the CDR3 is TGTGCCAGCAGCTTAACGGGGCCCTACGAGCAGTACTTC. Its protein is CASSLTGPYEQYF.

The CDR3 DNA reads TGCGCCAGCAGCCAAGTTCGGGGTCCCACCGGGGAGCTGTTTTTT. It codes for CASSQVRGPTGELFF. This chain uses TRBV4-3 with TRBJ2-2; tentative D call: TRBD2 (5 bases). Deletions cut 1 base from V and 4 bases from J, with 10 bases between. CDR1 and CDR2 from the germline V gene are LGHNA and YSLEER. There are 15 residues in the CDR3.

The chain is built from TRBV2 and TRBJ1-4, with D possibly TRBD1 on 5 matching bases. The CDR3 totals 13 residues. V lost 3 bases, J lost 8 bases, and 10 bases lay in between. CDR1 is SNHLY, CDR2 FYNNEI, per germline. The CDR3 DNA sequence: TGTGCCAGCAGTGAGCAAGAGGGGGAAAAACTGTTTTTT. Protein sequence: CASSEQEGEKLFF.